Listed below are T cell receptor beta chains from one sample, sequenced in a study of radiotherapy plus CTLA-4 blockade in lung cancer. Method: immunoSEQ multiplex PCR; TCRdb's copy keeps in-frame clones and lacks some. The sample consists of tens of thousands of clones, more than 60% of them appearing once. Sequenced material: peripheral blood, taken from a patient treated with radiotherapy plus ipilimumab. The receptors come from a human donor with non-small cell lung cancer who had a partial response to radiotherapy plus ipilimumab. Some clones in this sample may be carry-over from other donors' samples. The CDR3 runs from the conserved cysteine through the conserved F or W. D genes are given only for firm matches. Clone size is not always given. Where it is, it says once, few, many or a class for expanded clones.

v_gene: TRBV5-1
j_gene: TRBJ2-1
abundance: -
d_gene: TRBD2
len: 14
CDR3aa: CASSPAPSGRIQFF
CDR3nt: TGCGCCAGCAGCCCGGCACCTAGCGGGAGGATTCAGTTCTTC

v_gene: TRBV23-1
j_gene: TRBJ2-5
abundance: -
d_gene: -
len: 13
CDR3aa: CASSSGAVETQYF
CDR3nt: TGCGCCAGCAGCTCAGGGGCGGTCGAGACCCAGTACTTC

v_gene: TRBV19
j_gene: TRBJ1-5
abundance: -
d_gene: -
len: 15
CDR3aa: CASSSRRGVGQPQHF
CDR3nt: TGTGCCAGTAGTAGCAGGCGGGGCGTGGGTCAGCCCCAGCATTTT

v_gene: TRBV28
j_gene: TRBJ1-2
abundance: -
d_gene: TRBD1
len: 14
CDR3aa: CASSLSGQGYGYTF
CDR3nt: TGTGCCAGCAGTTTATCAGGACAGGGGTATGGCTACACCTTC

v_gene: TRBV28
j_gene: TRBJ1-6
abundance: -
d_gene: -
len: 15
CDR3aa: CASSLEGLYNSPLHF
CDR3nt: TGTGCCAGCAGTTTGGAGGGCCTCTATAATTCACCCCTCCACTTT

v_gene: TRBV7-2
j_gene: TRBJ2-1
abundance: few
d_gene: TRBD2
len: 17
CDR3aa: CASSPFGTSGNVNEQFF
CDR3nt: TGTGCCAGCAGCCCATTCGGGACTAGCGGGAACGTCAATGAGCAGTTCTTC

v_gene: TRBV7-2
j_gene: TRBJ2-7
abundance: -
d_gene: -
len: 12
CDR3aa: CASSLSSAEQYF
CDR3nt: TGTGCCAGCAGCCTTTCTAGTGCCGAGCAGTACTTC

v_gene: TRBV7-2
j_gene: TRBJ2-6
abundance: -
d_gene: TRBD1
len: 16
CDR3aa: CASSLDRDSGANVLTF
CDR3nt: TGTGCCAGCAGCCTCGACAGGGACTCTGGGGCCAACGTCCTGACTTTC

v_gene: TRBV7-8
j_gene: TRBJ2-5
abundance: -
d_gene: TRBD2
len: 15
CDR3aa: CASSSRRLAQETQYF
CDR3nt: TGTGCCAGCAGCTCCCGAAGACTAGCTCAAGAGACCCAGTACTTC

v_gene: TRBV19
j_gene: TRBJ2-4
abundance: -
d_gene: TRBD1
len: 14
CDR3aa: CASSSQGAWNIQYF
CDR3nt: TGTGCCAGTAGTTCGCAGGGGGCGTGGAACATTCAGTACTTC

v_gene: TRBV6-6
j_gene: TRBJ1-3
abundance: -
d_gene: -
len: 15
CDR3aa: CASSPQGRSGNTIYF
CDR3nt: TGTGCCAGCAGCCCACAGGGTCGGTCTGGAAACACCATATATTTT

v_gene: TRBV29-1
j_gene: TRBJ1-1
abundance: -
d_gene: TRBD1
len: 13
CDR3aa: CSVRQGAITEAFF
CDR3nt: TGCAGCGTCCGACAGGGGGCTATCACTGAAGCTTTCTTT

v_gene: TRBV28
j_gene: TRBJ1-6
abundance: -
d_gene: -
len: 14
CDR3aa: CASSKPVGGSPLHF
CDR3nt: TGTGCCAGCAGTAAACCCGTCGGCGGTTCACCCCTCCACTTT

v_gene: TRBV25-1
j_gene: TRBJ1-5
abundance: -
d_gene: -
len: 13
CDR3aa: CASSAGYGQPQHF
CDR3nt: TGTGCCAGCAGTGCGGGGTACGGCCAGCCCCAGCATTTT

v_gene: TRBV4-2
j_gene: TRBJ1-6
abundance: -
d_gene: TRBD1
len: 16
CDR3aa: CASSKGQGSTNSPLHF
CDR3nt: TGTGCCAGCAGTAAGGGACAGGGGTCTACTAATTCACCCCTCCACTTT

v_gene: TRBV4-3
j_gene: TRBJ1-2
abundance: -
d_gene: TRBD1
len: 15
CDR3aa: CASSQETGANYGYTF
CDR3nt: TGCGCCAGCAGCCAAGAGACAGGGGCCAACTATGGCTACACCTTC

v_gene: TRBV5-4
j_gene: TRBJ2-1
abundance: -
d_gene: TRBD2
len: 14
CDR3aa: CASSSELASNEQFF
CDR3nt: TGTGCCAGCAGCTCCGAACTAGCGAGCAATGAGCAGTTCTTC

v_gene: TRBV27
j_gene: TRBJ1-2
abundance: once
d_gene: TRBD1
len: 16
CDR3aa: CASSSPRDRDSEGYTF
CDR3nt: TGTGCCAGCAGTTCCCCCCGGGACAGGGACTCGGAAGGCTACACCTTC

v_gene: TRBV28
j_gene: TRBJ2-5
abundance: -
d_gene: TRBD2
len: 14
CDR3aa: CASSLAETGETQYF
CDR3nt: TGTGCCAGCAGCCTAGCGGAGACGGGAGAGACCCAGTACTTC

v_gene: TRBV11-3
j_gene: TRBJ1-6
abundance: -
d_gene: -
len: 13
CDR3aa: CASSLGGNSPLHF
CDR3nt: TGTGCCAGCAGCTTAGGCGGTAATTCACCCCTCCACTTT

v_gene: TRBV7-8
j_gene: TRBJ2-7
abundance: -
d_gene: -
len: 14
CDR3aa: CASGGGQALGEQYF
CDR3nt: TGTGCCAGCGGTGGAGGGCAAGCACTCGGCGAGCAGTACTTC

v_gene: TRBV28
j_gene: TRBJ1-2
abundance: once
d_gene: -
len: 13
CDR3aa: CASSLLRGHGYTF
CDR3nt: TGTGCCAGCAGTTTACTTCGGGGTCATGGCTACACCTTC

v_gene: TRBV5-1
j_gene: TRBJ1-3
abundance: -
d_gene: -
len: 15
CDR3aa: CASSFQGLGGNTIYF
CDR3nt: TGCGCCAGCAGCTTCCAGGGGCTGGGGGGAAACACCATATATTTT

v_gene: TRBV6-1
j_gene: TRBJ1-5
abundance: -
d_gene: TRBD1
len: 13
CDR3aa: CAGAGTGNQPQHF
CDR3nt: TGTGCCGGCGCCGGGACAGGGAATCAGCCCCAGCATTTT

v_gene: TRBV27
j_gene: TRBJ1-2
abundance: -
d_gene: TRBD1
len: 16
CDR3aa: CASSPNLRGQVYGYTF
CDR3nt: TGTGCCAGCAGTCCCAACCTCAGGGGGCAAGTCTATGGCTACACCTTC

v_gene: TRBV6-5
j_gene: TRBJ2-7
abundance: -
d_gene: -
len: 14
CDR3aa: CASGTAGPSYEQYF
CDR3nt: TGTGCCAGCGGAACGGCAGGTCCCTCCTACGAGCAGTACTTC

v_gene: TRBV7-2
j_gene: TRBJ2-3
abundance: once
d_gene: TRBD2
len: 16
CDR3aa: CASSLGLAGGQDTQYF
CDR3nt: TGTGCCAGCAGCTTAGGTCTAGCGGGGGGGCAAGATACGCAGTATTTT

v_gene: TRBV19
j_gene: TRBJ2-2
abundance: -
d_gene: -
len: 15
CDR3aa: CTSSFHGEITGELFF
CDR3nt: TGTACCAGTAGTTTCCACGGAGAAATCACCGGGGAGCTGTTTTTT

v_gene: TRBV19
j_gene: TRBJ2-5
abundance: -
d_gene: -
len: 17
CDR3aa: CASSIRRGRGGEVTQYF
CDR3nt: TGTGCCAGTAGTATAAGACGGGGAAGAGGAGGCGAGGTGACCCAGTACTTC

v_gene: TRBV5-1
j_gene: TRBJ2-4
abundance: few
d_gene: TRBD2
len: 15
CDR3aa: CASSLLTSGKNIQYF
CDR3nt: TGCGCCAGCAGCTTGTTGACTAGCGGGAAAAACATTCAGTACTTC

v_gene: TRBV29-1
j_gene: TRBJ2-5
abundance: -
d_gene: TRBD2
len: 13
CDR3aa: CSARMAGVETQYF
CDR3nt: TGCAGCGCCCGAATGGCGGGAGTAGAGACCCAGTACTTC

v_gene: TRBV6-6
j_gene: TRBJ2-7
abundance: -
d_gene: -
len: 14
CDR3aa: CASSFGQGWREQYF
CDR3nt: TGTGCCAGCAGTTTTGGTCAGGGCTGGCGCGAGCAGTACTTC

v_gene: TRBV28
j_gene: TRBJ2-5
abundance: -
d_gene: TRBD2
len: 19
CDR3aa: CASSLEGWSTSGAQETQYF
CDR3nt: TGTGCCAGCAGTTTAGAGGGGTGGTCGACTAGCGGGGCACAAGAGACCCAGTACTTC

v_gene: TRBV5-6
j_gene: TRBJ2-3
abundance: -
d_gene: TRBD2
len: 13
CDR3aa: CASRSGGADTQYF
CDR3nt: TGTGCCAGTCGGAGCGGGGGGGCGGATACGCAGTATTTT

v_gene: TRBV7-8
j_gene: TRBJ1-4
abundance: -
d_gene: -
len: 14
CDR3aa: CASSLGRRSEKLFF
CDR3nt: TGTGCCAGCAGCTTAGGACGGAGGAGTGAAAAACTGTTTTTT

v_gene: TRBV5-1
j_gene: TRBJ2-5
abundance: -
d_gene: -
len: 13
CDR3aa: CASSAQGSETQYF
CDR3nt: TGCGCCAGCAGCGCACAGGGATCGGAGACCCAGTACTTC

v_gene: TRBV25-1
j_gene: TRBJ1-2
abundance: -
d_gene: TRBD1
len: 15
CDR3aa: CASKPDTGTVYGYTF
CDR3nt: TGTGCCAGCAAACCCGACACAGGGACAGTCTATGGCTACACCTTC

v_gene: TRBV5-1
j_gene: TRBJ2-3
abundance: -
d_gene: -
len: 15
CDR3aa: CASSLDSPGTDTQYF
CDR3nt: TGCGCCAGCAGCTTGGATAGCCCCGGCACAGATACGCAGTATTTT

v_gene: TRBV11-2
j_gene: TRBJ1-1
abundance: -
d_gene: TRBD1
len: 16
CDR3aa: CASRPDRAILNTEAFF
CDR3nt: TGTGCCAGCAGACCGGACAGGGCCATTTTGAACACTGAAGCTTTCTTT

v_gene: TRBV7-8
j_gene: TRBJ1-2
abundance: -
d_gene: -
len: 16
CDR3aa: CASSLVSTETRHGYTF
CDR3nt: TGTGCCAGCAGCTTAGTTTCCACAGAAACTCGCCATGGCTACACCTTC

v_gene: TRBV7-7
j_gene: TRBJ2-7
abundance: -
d_gene: TRBD1
len: 15
CDR3aa: CASSSGQRSSYEQYF
CDR3nt: TGTGCCAGCAGCTCGGGACAGCGAAGCTCCTACGAGCAGTACTTC